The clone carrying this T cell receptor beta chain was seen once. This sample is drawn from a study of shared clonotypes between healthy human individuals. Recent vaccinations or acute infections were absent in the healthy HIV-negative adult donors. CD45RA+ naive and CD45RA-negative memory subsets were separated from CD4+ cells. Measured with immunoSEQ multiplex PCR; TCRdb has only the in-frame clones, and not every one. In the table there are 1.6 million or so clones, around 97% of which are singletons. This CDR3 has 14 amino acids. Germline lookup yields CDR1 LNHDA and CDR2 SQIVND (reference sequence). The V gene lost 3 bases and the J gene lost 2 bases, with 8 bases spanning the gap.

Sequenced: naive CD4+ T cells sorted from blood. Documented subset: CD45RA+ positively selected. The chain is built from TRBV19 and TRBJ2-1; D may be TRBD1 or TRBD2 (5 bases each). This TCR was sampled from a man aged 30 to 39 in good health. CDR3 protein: CASSIWGTYNEQFF. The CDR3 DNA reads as TGTGCCAGTAGTATTTGGGGGACCTACAATGAGCAGTTCTTC.